One sample yielded the 4 T cell receptor beta chains listed below, sequenced in a study of cytomegalovirus exposure and HLA in healthy donors. Data came from immunoSEQ multiplex PCR; TCRdb stores just in-frame clones and leaves some out. The table records tens of thousands of clones, roughly 90% of them present only once. Sequencing was carried out using PBMCs. Receptor source: a woman between 18 and 29 years old in good health and CMV-seropositive.

This clone has a single count. This chain uses TRBV5-1 with TRBJ2-1; 8 bases map to TRBD1. This CDR3 comprises 17 residues. Germline CDR1 is SGHRS and CDR2 is YFSETQ. V lost 5 bases and J lost 0; bases outside the gene matches: 10. For the CDR3, the DNA is TGCGCCAGCAGGCGCGGACAGGGACTCGGCTCCTACAATGAGCAGTTCTTC. Its protein product is CASRRGQGLGSYNEQFF.

This clone was observed once. V usage is TRBV13 and J usage is TRBJ2-7, with D uncertain. The V and J ends lost 4 bases and 3 bases respectively, with 4 bases between them. Germline CDR1 and CDR2: PRHDT and FYEKMQ (reference sequence). The CDR3 consists of 11 residues. Here the CDR3 reads CASSYSYEQYF. The CDR3 nucleotides read TGTGCCAGCAGCTACAGCTACGAGCAGTACTTC.

The rearrangement joins TRBV7-9 to TRBJ2-7; the match to TRBD1 covers 9 bases. The germline V gene encodes CDR1 SEHNR and CDR2 FQNEAQ (reference sequence). The CDR3 runs 16 residues. V lost 1 base and J lost 4; bases outside the gene matches: 8. CDR3 protein: CASSLVVGQGFYEQYF. CDR3 DNA: TGTGCCAGCAGCTTAGTGGTTGGACAGGGGTTTTACGAGCAGTACTTC.

The V and J genes are TRBV6-1 and TRBJ2-7, with D tentatively TRBD2 (5 bases). The CDR3 sequence is 14 residues long. Germline V lookup: CDR1 MNHNS, CDR2 SASEGT. V was shortened by 7 bases and J by 0 bases, with 13 bases between the two germline ends. CDR3 amino acids: CASTSGGGSYEQYF. CDR3 nucleotides: TGTGCCAGCACATCGGGCGGAGGCTCCTACGAGCAGTACTTC.